The subject of this entry is one T cell receptor (beta chain). The CDR3 consists of 13 residues. The V gene's germline CDR1 is MNHEY and CDR2 SVGEGT. The ends were cut back, 4 bases at V and 1 base at J, with 7 bases in the middle. The entry originates in a study of T-cell memory formation after mild COVID-19. TCRdb redid the calling of the 5' RACE reads with MiXCR, one entry per CDR3 protein. The sample holds 250,000 to 350,000 distinct CDR3 sequences, approximately 16% seen once. The sample was PBMCs or a T cell subset sorted from them (not recorded which). This clonotype was obtained from a young man who had mild COVID-19 (a few samples of this study predate the infection). Cell type and time point are not known. V is TRBV6-2 or TRBV6-3 and J is TRBJ1-1, with unresolved D. The CDR3 nucleotides read TGTGCCAGCAGTTGGGTAGGGAACACTGAAGCTTTCTTT. Amino acids: CASSWVGNTEAFF.